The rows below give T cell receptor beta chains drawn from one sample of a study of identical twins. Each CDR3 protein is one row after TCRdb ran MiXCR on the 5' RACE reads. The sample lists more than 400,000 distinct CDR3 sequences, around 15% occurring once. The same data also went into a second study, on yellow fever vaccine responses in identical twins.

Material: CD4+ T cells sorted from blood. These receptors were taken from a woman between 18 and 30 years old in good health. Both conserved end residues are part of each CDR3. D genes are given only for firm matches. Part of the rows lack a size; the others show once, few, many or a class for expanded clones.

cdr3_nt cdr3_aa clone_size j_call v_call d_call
TGCAGTGCTATCGTTAGCGGACAATACAATGAGCAGTTCTTC CSAIVSGQYNEQFF - TRBJ2-1 TRBV20-1 -
TGCAGTGCTAGGGCACACGCGAACACCGGGGAGCTGTTTTTT CSARAHANTGELFF few TRBJ2-2 TRBV20-1 -
TGCGCCAGCAGTGAGGCCGCCTCCTCGGGCGGCTACACCTTC CASSEAASSGGYTF - TRBJ1-2 TRBV10-2 -
TGCAGTGCGAGAGCGGGCCACAATGAGCAGTTCTTC CSARAGHNEQFF many TRBJ2-1 TRBV20-1 -
TGTGCCAGCAGTGAAGCGCGAACCTCTCATGAGCAGTTCTTC CASSEARTSHEQFF few TRBJ2-1 TRBV6-1 -
TGTGCCAGCAGTGACTCAGGGGGCAGCGCAGATACGCAGTATTTT CASSDSGGSADTQYF few TRBJ2-3 TRBV6-4 TRBD1
TGCGCCAGCAGTCATGGGACACTCTCTGGGGCCAACGTCCTGACTTTC CASSHGTLSGANVLTF - TRBJ2-6 TRBV23-1 -
TGCGCCAGCAGCCAAGTGGGACGCGGGAGCAACAATGAGCAGTTCTTC CASSQVGRGSNNEQFF - TRBJ2-1 TRBV4-1 TRBD2
TGTGCCAGCAGGACAGGGTTTGGCACTGAAGCTTTCTTT CASRTGFGTEAFF few TRBJ1-1 TRBV6-1 TRBD1
TGTGCCAGCCGCACTACCGACTGGAAAATCACAGATACGCAGTATTTT CASRTTDWKITDTQYF - TRBJ2-3 TRBV5-5 -
TGTGCCAGCAGCCCTAGGAGCTTAAATTCACCCCTCCACTTT CASSPRSLNSPLHF few TRBJ1-6 TRBV3-1 -
TGTGCCAGCAGTAACCCCCTCCAGGGCTACGAGCAGTACTTC CASSNPLQGYEQYF few TRBJ2-7 TRBV2 -
TGTGGGGGCAACTACCGGGGGGACGGCGAGCAGTACTTC CGGNYRGDGEQYF few TRBJ2-7 TRBV2 TRBD2
TGTGCCAGCAGCCAAGATACCCCTGCTAGCGGAAGGAGCACAGATACGCAGTATTTT CASSQDTPASGRSTDTQYF - TRBJ2-3 TRBV3-1 TRBD2
TGCAGTGCCAGGGCGGATACGCAGTATTTT CSARADTQYF - TRBJ2-3 TRBV20-1 -
TGTGCCAGCACCCCGGGGAATAGCAATCAGCCCCAGCATTTT CASTPGNSNQPQHF - TRBJ1-5 TRBV2 -
TGCAGTGCTAGAGATCCGAATGGCGGGAGTAGGGCAGATACGCAGTATTTT CSARDPNGGSRADTQYF - TRBJ2-3 TRBV20-1 TRBD2
TGCGCCAGCAGCCAAGATATGGGATGGCGGTATGGCTACACCTTC CASSQDMGWRYGYTF - TRBJ1-2 TRBV4-1 -
TGTGCCAGCTCTCAAGCGGACTACACAGATACGCAGTATTTT CASSQADYTDTQYF - TRBJ2-3 TRBV18 -
TGTGCCAGCAGTTTATGGCAGGGGAACACCGGGGAGCTGTTTTTT CASSLWQGNTGELFF many TRBJ2-2 TRBV28 -
TGTGCCAGCAGGACGGCTTGGGGCACAGATACGCAGTATTTT CASRTAWGTDTQYF - TRBJ2-3 TRBV12-3/TRBV12-4 -
TGTGCCAGCAGTTTACTTGGGACTAGCTTGAGTAATGAGCAGTTCTTC CASSLLGTSLSNEQFF - TRBJ2-1 TRBV28 TRBD2
TGTGCCAGCAGCCCAGGGACAGGGGAGTACGAGCAGTACTTC CASSPGTGEYEQYF - TRBJ2-7 TRBV3-1 TRBD1
TGTGCCAGCAGTACAACCGGGACTTCAAGCTCCTACGAGCAGTACTTC CASSTTGTSSSYEQYF - TRBJ2-7 TRBV9 -
TGTGCCAGCAGTCCTGGGACAGGGGATGGTGGCTACACCTTC CASSPGTGDGGYTF few TRBJ1-2 TRBV2 TRBD1
TGCAGCGGTAGTAGGGTAGATGAGCAGTTCTTC CSGSRVDEQFF few TRBJ2-1 TRBV29-1 -
TGTGCCAGCAGTTACTCCAAGGGGGCGAGGGTAAATTCACCCCTCCACTTT CASSYSKGARVNSPLHF many TRBJ1-6 TRBV6-5 TRBD1
TGTGCCAGCATTGGGACAGGGTGGATCGATGGCTACACCTTC CASIGTGWIDGYTF - TRBJ1-2 TRBV2 TRBD1
TGCGCCAGCAGTGAGGCAGGGGGCAACACCGGGGAGCTGTTTTTT CASSEAGGNTGELFF - TRBJ2-2 TRBV10-1 TRBD1
TGTGCCAGCAGCTTGGGACTATCGGCCAAAGAGACCCAGTACTTC CASSLGLSAKETQYF few TRBJ2-5 TRBV3-1 TRBD2
TGTGCCAGCAGCTTAGAGGGAGAAGCTGGGGCCAACGTCCTGACTTTC CASSLEGEAGANVLTF - TRBJ2-6 TRBV11-2 -
TGTGCCAGCAGCTTGGGGCAGGGGGCTGAAGCTTTCTTT CASSLGQGAEAFF - TRBJ1-1 TRBV5-6 TRBD1
TGTGCCAGCACCTCGGGGGGGGCGCCGAAGACCCAGTACTTC CASTSGGAPKTQYF - TRBJ2-5 TRBV12-3/TRBV12-4 TRBD2
TGTGCCATCCGTTGGGAGGCAGGAGAGACCCAGTACTTC CAIRWEAGETQYF - TRBJ2-5 TRBV10-3 -
TGTGCCATCTGGACGGGGGCCGTAGGTCGGCCCCAGCATTTT CAIWTGAVGRPQHF - TRBJ1-5 TRBV10-3 -
TGTGCCAGCAGTGAAGACTATGAGCAGTTCTTC CASSEDYEQFF few TRBJ2-1 TRBV25-1 -
TGCGCCAGCAGCACACAGCCAAGGGGGGTAGCGGGGACCTACAATGAGCAGTTCTTC CASSTQPRGVAGTYNEQFF few TRBJ2-1 TRBV5-1 TRBD2
TGCAGTGCTAGAGGGGTCTATACCTCCTACGAGCAGTACTTC CSARGVYTSYEQYF - TRBJ2-7 TRBV20-1 -
TGTGCCAGCAGTTCGAACCCGGGACTAGGTTCCTACAATGAGCAGTTCTTC CASSSNPGLGSYNEQFF - TRBJ2-1 TRBV12-3/TRBV12-4 TRBD2
TGTGCCAGCAGCCATGCAAGGTGGGGGGACTATGAGCAGTTCTTC CASSHARWGDYEQFF - TRBJ2-1 TRBV14 -
TGTGCCATCAGTGAGTCGGGTAGCACTGAAGCTTTCTTT CAISESGSTEAFF - TRBJ1-1 TRBV10-3 -
TGCAGCGTTTCCGGACTAGCGGGGGGCCCGGGGCAGTTCTTC CSVSGLAGGPGQFF few TRBJ2-1 TRBV29-1 TRBD2
TGTGCCAGCAGCCCGGGGGGGCAAACTGAAGCTTTCTTT CASSPGGQTEAFF - TRBJ1-1 TRBV11-1 -
TGTGCCAGCAGCCGGGTGGGGGCTAGCGGATCCTACGAGCAGTACTTC CASSRVGASGSYEQYF - TRBJ2-7 TRBV7-2 -
TGTGCCAGCAGCTTGAGGGGCCTCTACCCAGGAACAGATACGCAGTATTTT CASSLRGLYPGTDTQYF few TRBJ2-3 TRBV5-8 -
TGTGCCAGCAGACAGGGGGCCCGCTCCTACAATGAGCAGTTCTTC CASRQGARSYNEQFF few TRBJ2-1 TRBV2 TRBD1
TGTGCCAGCAGTGGGACGGAGACCTACGAGCAGTACTTC CASSGTETYEQYF - TRBJ2-7 TRBV25-1 -
TGTGCCAGCAGGACACGAGGGCAGGGCTTTCAGCCCCAGCATTTT CASRTRGQGFQPQHF few TRBJ1-5 TRBV27 -
TGCAGCGTTGGGGGGTACGGCGAGACCCAGTACTTC CSVGGYGETQYF - TRBJ2-5 TRBV29-1 -
TGTGCCAGCAGCTTAGCGGCGGCAACCTACAATGAGCAGTTCTTC CASSLAAATYNEQFF - TRBJ2-1 TRBV7-2 -
TGCAGCGTTGAATGGGGGCGGGGGGGCCCCAATGAGCAGTTCTTC CSVEWGRGGPNEQFF - TRBJ2-1 TRBV29-1 TRBD2